Below are 20 T cell receptor beta chains sequenced from a single sample in a study of cytomegalovirus exposure and HLA in healthy donors. It was with 60 Vbeta and 13 Jbeta primers that the PCR ran. Sequenced by immunoSEQ multiplex PCR; TCRdb stores in-frame clones only, minus some. The sample records 100,000 to 150,000 clones, 65% to 80% being singletons. The sequencing sample was made of PBMCs. Source of these receptors: a woman between 18 and 29 years old in good health and CMV-seronegative.

In this sample, this clone turned up a few times. V usage is TRBV5-1 and J usage is TRBJ2-3; D remains unclear. V was clipped by 0 bases and J by 3 bases, with 8 bases between them. The CDR3 length is 14 residues. Germline assignment: CDR1 SGHRS and CDR2 YFSETQ. CDR3 coding DNA: TGCGCCAGCAGCTTGGGAGCTATTACAGATACGCAGTATTTT. This sequence encodes CASSLGAITDTQYF. The entire variable domain, with the rest obtained from reference TRBV5-1 and TRBJ2-3, is as follows: KAGVTQTPRYLIKTRGQQVTLSCSPISGHRSVSWYQQTPGQGLQFLFEYFSETQRNKGNFPGRFSGRQFSNSRSEMNVSTLELGDSALYLCASSLGAITDTQYFGPGTRLTVL.

The J gene is TRBJ2-7, the V gene TRBV25-1, with D tentatively TRBD1 (6 bases). CDR3 size: 15 residues. V was shortened by 1 base and J by 4 bases, with 14 bases between the two germline ends. Germline CDR1 is MGHDK and CDR2 is SYGVNS. The CDR3 sequence: CASSESGTRFYEQYF. CDR3 in DNA: TGTGCCAGCAGTGAATCCGGGACAAGATTTTACGAGCAGTACTTC.

The rearrangement uses TRBV21-1 and TRBJ1-5; the table calls TRBD1, which could not be checked here. TRBV21-1 is a documented pseudogene. There are 15 residues in the CDR3. The CDR3 DNA follows: TGTGCCAGCAGCAAAGAGTCAGGCCGGAATCAGCCCCAGCATTTT. Translating gives CASSKESGRNQPQHF.

This chain's CDR3 is CASIYSAGAGGELFF. In DNA form, the CDR3 reads TGTGCCAGCATCTATAGCGCCGGAGCGGGCGGGGAGCTGTTTTTT. The V call is TRBV7-9, the J call TRBJ2-2; tentative D call: TRBD2 (6 bases). CDR3 size: 15 residues. V lost 7 bases and J lost 7, with 19 bases in between. CDR1 and CDR2 (germline): SEHNR, FQNEAQ (reference sequence). Full variable domain (outside the CDR3, taken from reference TRBV7-9 and TRBJ2-2): DTGVSQNPRHKITKRGQNVTFRCDPISEHNRLYWYRQTLGQGPEFLTYFQNEAQLEKSRLLSDRFSAERPKGSFSTLEIQRTEQGDSAMYLCASIYSAGAGGELFFGEGSRLTVL.

This clone appeared a few times. V and J are TRBV6-5 and TRBJ1-1, with TRBD1 identical over 9 bases. Per germline, CDR1 MNHEY and CDR2 SVGAGI. V was clipped by 6 bases and J by 4 bases; unmatched bases: 6. The CDR3 length is 14 residues. The CDR3 loop is CASSPGTGTTEAFF. CDR3 in DNA: TGTGCCAGCAGCCCCGGGACAGGGACCACTGAAGCTTTCTTT.

V gene TRBV27 combines with J gene TRBJ2-3; no clear D gene. The CDR3 is 13 residues long. Trimming shortened V by 6 bases and J by 4 bases, and 11 bases separated the two germline ends. The germline gives CDR1 MNHEY, CDR2 SMNVEV (reference sequence). The CDR3 sequence: CASSRMTADTQYF. In DNA, the CDR3 is TGTGCCAGCAGCCGTATGACTGCAGATACGCAGTATTTT.

The chain couples TRBV30 to TRBJ1-1; D might be TRBD1 (5 bases). Per the germline V gene, CDR1 is GTSNPN and CDR2 is SVGIG (reference sequence). V lost 8 bases to trimming and J lost 4 bases, with 11 bases between them. This CDR3 has 11 amino acids. The CDR3 DNA reads TGTGCCCAGCAGGGTGGCACTGAAGCTTTCTTT. As protein: CAQQGGTEAFF.

V is TRBV7-9 and J is TRBJ1-1; 8 positions agree with TRBD1. From germline, CDR1 is SEHNR and CDR2 FQNEAQ (reference sequence). Trimming removed 7 bases from V and 5 bases from J; junction bases left unmatched: 15. This CDR3 comprises 16 residues. CDR3 in amino acids: CASTPGQGRSGTEAFF. The CDR3 region has the DNA TGTGCCAGCACCCCCGGACAGGGAAGATCAGGTACTGAAGCTTTCTTT.

The chain has TRBV5-6 and TRBJ2-5, with 9 bases matching TRBD1. The J call may be mistaken, given a closer DNA end match to TRBJ2-7. CDR3 size: 16 residues. Germline assignment: CDR1 SGHDT and CDR2 YYEEEE. The CDR3: CASSLYGDRAAYEQYF. DNA of the CDR3: TGTGCCAGCAGCTTGTACGGGGACAGGGCTGCCTACGAGCAGTACTTC.

The chain couples TRBV7-6 to TRBJ1-1, with D uncertain. The V gene lost 1 base and the J gene lost 7 bases, with 10 bases spanning the gap. Looked up from germline, CDR1 is SGHVS and CDR2 is FNYEAQ. The CDR3 consists of 13 residues. CDR3 sequence reads: CASSLDLGGEAFF. CDR3 DNA: TGTGCCAGCAGCTTAGACCTAGGCGGTGAAGCTTTCTTT.

V gene TRBV4-2 combines with J gene TRBJ2-7; a weak D match, TRBD2 (6 bases). The CDR3 spans 16 residues. Looked up from germline, CDR1 is LGHNA and CDR2 is YNFKEQ. The V gene lost 0 bases and the J gene lost 6 bases, with 18 bases spanning the gap. The CDR3 region is CASSQDELVRGSEQYF. CDR3 bases: TGTGCCAGCAGCCAAGATGAATTAGTGCGGGGTAGCGAGCAGTACTTC.

This clone was seen ten or more times. This chain uses TRBV2 with TRBJ1-1; the D is unclear. Germline V gives CDR1 SNHLY, CDR2 FYNNEI. V shed 1 base and J shed 4 bases, with 7 bases lying between them. The CDR3 runs 13 residues. The CDR3 nucleotides read TGTGCCAGCAGTGAAGGTGAGGGCACTGAAGCTTTCTTT. Protein: CASSEGEGTEAFF. Filled out from reference TRBV2 and TRBJ1-1, the complete variable domain reads EPEVTQTPSHQVTQMGQEVILRCVPISNHLYFYWYRQILGQKVEFLVSFYNNEISEKSEIFDDQFSVERPDGSNFTLKIRSTKLEDSAMYFCASSEGEGTEAFFGQGTRLTVV.

The rearrangement links TRBV19 to TRBJ1-5; 7 bases map to TRBD1. Germline lookup yields CDR1 LNHDA and CDR2 SQIVND (reference sequence). V dropped 7 bases and J dropped 3; count of bases not matched to a gene: 6. This CDR3 region has 14 residues. CDR3 loop: CASKGGQYNQPQHF. CDR3 nucleotide sequence: TGTGCCAGTAAGGGGGGACAGTACAATCAGCCCCAGCATTTT.

V gene TRBV5-1 combines with J gene TRBJ2-1; 13 bases match TRBD2. In germline, CDR1 is SGHRS, CDR2 YFSETQ. This CDR3 is 17 amino acids long. The V and J ends lost 2 bases and 7 bases, in that order; junction bases with no gene match: 9. CDR3: CASSFSTGTSGTNEQFF. The CDR3 DNA is TGCGCCAGCAGCTTCTCGACCGGGACTAGCGGGACGAATGAGCAGTTCTTC.

This sequence joins TRBV5-4 and TRBJ2-7; D uncertain. The ends were cut back, 7 bases at V and 6 bases at J, with 14 bases in the middle. This CDR3 has 12 amino acids. Germline lookup yields CDR1 SGHNT and CDR2 YYREEE (reference sequence). The CDR3 coding sequence is TGTGCCAGCTCGCGGTATCCGGGCGAGCAGTACTTC. This sequence encodes CASSRYPGEQYF.

The chain employs TRBV6-6 and TRBJ1-2; 7 nucleotides line up with TRBD1. The CDR3 is 13 amino acids. V dropped 5 bases and J dropped 6; count of bases not matched to a gene: 6. Germline-derived CDR1 and CDR2 are MNHNY and SVGAGI (reference sequence). CDR3 amino acids: CASSSQGQNGYTF. The CDR3 bases are TGTGCCAGCAGTAGCCAGGGACAGAATGGCTACACCTTC.

The chain links TRBV6-1 to TRBJ2-1, with a weak D call TRBD2 (6 bases). The CDR3 length is 10 residues. CDR1 is MNHNS, CDR2 SASEGT, per germline. The CDR3 region has the DNA TGTGTACTAGCTGATAATGAGCAGTTCTTC. This gives the protein CVLADNEQFF.

With respect to this clone: A read error may produce the germline difference seen at one junction end. The chain joins TRBV6-6 to TRBJ1-2; D might be TRBD1 (5 bases). Germline V CDR1 and CDR2: MNHNY, SVGAGI (reference sequence). This CDR3 is 15 amino acids long. The CDR3 loop reads CVSSYSSQTDYGYTF. The CDR3 nucleotides are TGTGTCAGCAGTTACTCGAGCCAGACAGACTATGGCTACACCTTC.

This clone came up a few times. Other DNA sequences from this sample encode an identical CDR3 as well. The rearrangement uses TRBV10-2 and TRBJ2-3; D remains ambiguous. CDR3 length: 14 amino acids. V was shortened by 8 bases and J by 0 bases, with 12 bases between the two germline ends. In germline, CDR1 is WSHSY, CDR2 SAAADI. Here the CDR3 reads CASRPGTSTDTQYF. CDR3 nucleotides: TGCGCCAGCCGCCCAGGTACTAGCACAGATACGCAGTATTTT.

The genes are TRBV7-7 and TRBJ2-1, with D possibly being TRBD1 (5 bases). The CDR3 is 13 amino acids. Trimming cost V 5 bases and J 6 bases, with 11 bases left between them. CDR1 is SSHAT and CDR2 is FNYEAQ in the germline V gene (reference sequence). This CDR3 is CASSPSRGNEQFF. CDR3 sequence (DNA): TGTGCCAGCAGCCCATCTAGGGGCAATGAGCAGTTCTTC.